One sample yielded the 8 T cell receptor beta chains listed below, sequenced in a study of cytomegalovirus exposure and HLA in healthy donors. Amplification used 60 Vbeta primers and 13 Jbeta primers. The protocol was immunoSEQ multiplex PCR, while the TCRdb copy is restricted to in-frame clones and leaves out a portion. The table shows just over 200,000 clones, with under 85% occurring only once. Specimen: PBMCs. Receptors were obtained from a man aged 50 or older in good health and CMV-seronegative.

In nucleotides, the CDR3 is TGTGCCAGCACCTATGCGCGGGGCACAGATACGCAGTATTTT. It specifies CASTYARGTDTQYF. The rearrangement links TRBV28 to TRBJ2-3; D is perhaps TRBD2 (5 bases). The CDR3 is made up of 14 amino acids. V lost 7 bases and J 1 base, leaving 12 bases between the germline ends. Looked up from germline, CDR1 is MDHEN and CDR2 is SYDVKM.

V is TRBV5-4 and J is TRBJ2-7, with TRBD2 matching 13 bases. The J segment lost 1 base and the V segment lost 4 bases, leaving 5 bases of the junction unmatched. The germline V gene encodes CDR1 SGHNT and CDR2 YYREEE (reference sequence). The CDR3 contains 16 residues. CDR3 residues: CASSLPGLAGSYEQYF. As DNA, the CDR3 is TGTGCCAGCAGCCTACCGGGACTAGCGGGATCCTACGAGCAGTACTTC.

The gene calls are TRBV29-1 and TRBJ2-7; a weak D match, TRBD1 (7 bases). Germline CDR1 is SQVTM and CDR2 is ANQGSEA. Deletions cut 5 bases from V and 3 bases from J, with 11 bases between. The CDR3 length is 12 residues. This CDR3 is CSVRGTVYEQYF. CDR3 DNA sequence: TGCAGCGTTCGCGGGACAGTCTACGAGCAGTACTTC.

The gene calls are TRBV27 and TRBJ2-7; D not certain. The CDR3 is made up of 14 amino acids. Germline V lookup: CDR1 MNHEY, CDR2 SMNVEV (reference sequence). V lost 4 bases, J lost 4 bases, and 14 bases lay in between. The CDR3 region is CASSSTPPPYEQYF. The CDR3 DNA reads as TGTGCCAGCAGTTCGACACCACCCCCTTACGAGCAGTACTTC.

The chain recombines TRBV28 with TRBJ1-1, with D possibly matching TRBD1 (5 bases). The CDR3 is 14 amino acids. The V end was cut by 5 bases, the J end by 1 base, with 11 bases between. Per the germline V gene, CDR1 is MDHEN and CDR2 is SYDVKM. The DNA of the CDR3 is TGTGCCAGCAGTCTGACAGAAAAGAACACTGAAGCTTTCTTT. It encodes CASSLTEKNTEAFF.

The rearrangement joins TRBV6-1 to TRBJ1-4, with D possibly matching TRBD1 (5 bases). Germline V CDR1 and CDR2: MNHNS, SASEGT. V was shortened by 4 bases and J by 7 bases, with 13 bases between the two germline ends. There are 14 residues in the CDR3. CDR3 loop: CASSGGSFGEKLFF. In DNA, the CDR3 is TGTGCCAGCAGTGGGGGCAGCTTTGGTGAAAAACTGTTTTTT.

This chain links TRBV29-1 with TRBJ2-4; 7 nucleotides line up with TRBD2. The germline V gene encodes CDR1 SQVTM and CDR2 ANQGSEA. The CDR3 extends over 11 amino acids. CDR3 in DNA: TGCAGTTTTCGGGGGGAGTTCATTCAGTACTTC. Amino acids: CSFRGEFIQYF.

This clone was seen a few times. The rearrangement uses TRBV19 and TRBJ1-5; D is perhaps TRBD1 (6 bases). With 7 bases removed from V and 4 bases from J, the gap between germline ends came to 14 bases. Germline V gene lookup returns CDR1 LNHDA and CDR2 SQIVND (reference sequence). The CDR3 is made up of 14 amino acids. CDR3 sequence: CASTGGQANQPQHF. As DNA, the CDR3 is TGTGCCAGTACCGGGGGGCAGGCTAATCAGCCCCAGCATTTT.